This T cell receptor (beta chain) was observed in a study of T cell responses to AZD1222 COVID-19 vaccine. Assay: immunoSEQ multiplex PCR; the TCRdb copy retains only in-frame clones and omits some. The table has more than 120,000 clones, roughly 92% seen once. Details on this clone: What it binds is not known.

Study conclusions and caveats: Clonal diversity may have been underestimated in mostly white British donors. Seropositive at baseline were only a handful of AZD1222 recipients.

This receptor was obtained from an adult who received the AZD1222 COVID-19 vaccine. The material was peripheral blood, obtained 28 days after the second AZD1222 dose.

The CDR3 reads CAWSVGGFTEAFF. Here the CDR3 DNA reads TGTGCCTGGAGTGTAGGCGGGTTTACTGAAGCTTTCTTT. This chain joins TRBV30 and TRBJ1-1; D unresolved. Germline V gives CDR1 GTSNPN, CDR2 SVGIG (reference sequence). V lost 0 bases and J lost 5, with 10 bases in between. There are 13 residues in the CDR3.